The rows below give T cell receptor beta chains drawn from one sample of a study of blood T cell repertoires in COVID-19. Produced via immunoSEQ multiplex PCR; TCRdb's table is partial and in-frame only. This sample has some 160,000 clones, with 80% to 90% found just once. Sequences were obtained from peripheral blood. Receptor source: a man between 60 and 70 years old with acute or convalescent COVID-19. CDR3s include the opening cysteine and the closing phenylalanine or tryptophan.

j_gene	v_gene	CDR3aa
TRBJ1-2	TRBV24-1	CATSDKGVGYTF
TRBJ2-7	TRBV6-6	CASSYQRAYEQYF
TRBJ2-7	TRBV12-3/TRBV12-4	CASSPQGGEQYF
TRBJ1-1	TRBV6-1	CASSELDSRPNTEAFF
TRBJ2-2	TRBV2	CASSATSILNTGELFF
TRBJ1-5	TRBV3-1/TRBV3-2	CASSQGDSVRPQHF
TRBJ1-6	TRBV10-3	CAISESSPRTYSPLHF
TRBJ2-1	TRBV23-1	CASTRYSPTSSYNEQFF
TRBJ1-2	TRBV6-2/TRBV6-3	CASSRAGLLEGYTF
TRBJ2-7	TRBV27	CASSPGQGYLGDYEQYF
TRBJ2-7	TRBV12-5	CASGRGTEGRGEQYF
TRBJ1-2	TRBV14	CASSGQYYGYTF
TRBJ2-1	TRBV3-1/TRBV3-2	CASSQSGQGSYNEQFF
TRBJ2-3	TRBV7-2	CASSPGGSTDTQYF
TRBJ1-5	TRBV2	CASSGQGRGQTQHF
TRBJ1-1	TRBV7-9	CASSLQSRERGAEAFF
TRBJ2-7	TRBV21-1	CASSKEQATSYEQYF
TRBJ2-3	TRBV7-6	CASSLMSGGGTDTQYF
TRBJ2-1	TRBV3-1/TRBV3-2	CASSQDPNEQFF
TRBJ1-1	TRBV5-1	CASSYGQGGFSTEAFF
TRBJ1-1	TRBV25-1	CASGDRANTEAFF
TRBJ1-5	TRBV6-5	CASSPGTIGNQPQHF
TRBJ2-3	TRBV21-1	CASSEMSRGGADTQYF